This entry concerns a single T cell receptor beta chain. The sample comes from a study of blood T cell repertoires in COVID-19. Across the study: PBMCs, B-cell-depleted T cells, or T cells were the source of the cDNA or gDNA that made up the material.

This CDR3 spans 13 amino acids. V was cut by 8 bases and J by 2 bases, with 13 bases left in between. CDR1 is MNHEY, CDR2 SVGAGI, per germline. The protocol was immunoSEQ multiplex PCR, while the TCRdb copy is restricted to in-frame clones and leaves out a portion. This sample has 350,000 to 450,000 clones, with 85% found just once. The sample comprised peripheral blood. The rearrangement links TRBV6-5 to TRBJ2-7; weak D call: TRBD2 (6 bases). The source is a woman under 30 with acute or convalescent COVID-19. The CDR3 loop reads CASLRLGAYEQYF. The CDR3 DNA reads as TGTGCCAGCTTGAGACTAGGGGCCTACGAGCAGTACTTC.